Following are 16 T cell receptor beta chains from one sample sequenced in a study of blood T cell repertoires in COVID-19. Sequenced by immunoSEQ multiplex PCR; TCRdb stores in-frame clones only, minus some. The repertoire consists of 210,000 or so clones, with more than 80% occurring once and the leading ten covering approximately 2%. Input material: PBMCs or T cells enriched from blood (not recorded which). The receptors derive from a man aged 55-75 years who had recovered from COVID-19.

V gene TRBV15 combines with J gene TRBJ2-5; no definite D call. Trimming stripped 0 bases from V and 4 bases from J, with 6 bases between. Germline loops: CDR1 LNHNV, CDR2 YYDKDF (reference sequence). This CDR3 has 13 residues. CDR3 sequence: CATSRDLLETQYF. The CDR3 DNA sequence: TGTGCCACCAGCAGAGATCTGTTAGAGACCCAGTACTTC.

The J gene is TRBJ2-7, the V gene TRBV2; 7 nucleotides align to TRBD1. The CDR3 is 12 amino acids. The germline CDR1 and CDR2 sequences are SNHLY and FYNNEI. J was trimmed by 7 bases and V by 6 bases; bases with no gene match: 6. The DNA of the CDR3 is TGTGCCAGCAGAATCCTACAGGGGGAGCAGTACTTC. Translated, it gives CASRILQGEQYF.

V and J are TRBV7-2 and TRBJ2-5, with TRBD2 matching 8 bases. The CDR3 contains 15 residues. J was trimmed by 5 bases and V by 3 bases; bases with no gene match: 8. Germline V gene data show CDR1 as SGHTA and CDR2 as FQGNSA. The CDR3 region is CASSFKAGARETQYF. The CDR3, as DNA: TGTGCCAGCAGCTTTAAAGCGGGGGCGAGGGAGACCCAGTACTTC.

V gene TRBV7-3 combines with J gene TRBJ2-5, with D hard to call. Trimming removed 1 base from V and 4 bases from J, with 7 bases in between. This CDR3 is 13 amino acids long. Germline V gene lookup returns CDR1 SGHTA and CDR2 FQGTGA. The chain's CDR3 is CASSLSGRETQYF. The DNA of the CDR3 is TGTGCCAGCAGCTTAAGTGGGCGAGAGACCCAGTACTTC.

This clone was detected once. The chain recombines TRBV4-3 with TRBJ1-5; no clear D gene. The V gene's germline CDR1 is LGHNA and CDR2 YSLEER. V was pared by 1 base and J by 5 bases, with 9 bases between. The CDR3 sequence is 14 residues long. Written as DNA, the CDR3 is TGCGCCAGCAGCCAAGTGAGAGGTTATCAGCCCCAGCATTTT. Translating gives CASSQVRGYQPQHF.

The chain has TRBV11-1 and TRBJ2-7, with a tentative D call TRBD2 (5 bases). This CDR3 is built from 14 residues. V lost 5 bases and J lost 1, with 12 bases in between. Looked up from germline, CDR1 is SGHAT and CDR2 is FQDESV (reference sequence). The CDR3 nucleotides read TGTGCCAGCAGCCAAGTCGGGGTATCCTACGAGCAGTACTTC. This encodes CASSQVGVSYEQYF.

V and J are TRBV3-1 (or the pseudogene TRBV3-2) and TRBJ1-3, with unresolved D. With 0 bases removed from V and 7 bases from J, the gap between germline ends came to 16 bases. CDR3 length: 16 amino acids. CDR1 and CDR2 (germline): LGHDT, YNNKEL (reference sequence). CDR3 amino acids: CASSQEMRARPNTIYF. CDR3 nucleotide sequence: TGTGCCAGCAGCCAAGAAATGAGGGCCAGACCCAACACCATATATTTT.

At least ten counts were recorded for this clone. This rearrangement joins TRBV11-2 to TRBJ1-4; 10 bases align to TRBD1. This CDR3 comprises 17 residues. Germline CDR1 is SGHAT and CDR2 is FQNNGV. Trimming cost V 5 bases and J 3 bases; bases outside gene matches: 9. The CDR3 sequence is CASSALGQGRPNEKLFF. The CDR3 DNA reads TGTGCCAGCAGCGCCCTGGGACAGGGGAGGCCTAATGAAAAACTGTTTTTT.

This sequence joins TRBV10-3 and TRBJ1-1; TRBD1 matches 11 bases. CDR1 and CDR2 (germline): ENHRY, SYGVKD. V lost 0 bases to trimming and J lost 6 bases; unmatched junction nucleotides: 12. This CDR3 spans 18 amino acids. For the CDR3, the DNA is TGTGCCATCAGTGAGTCGGTGGGGACAGGGGGTAGTTACCCTGAAGCTTTCTTT. Protein sequence: CAISESVGTGGSYPEAFF.

The chain is built from TRBV19 and TRBJ1-2; 8 bases fit TRBD1. The CDR3 extends over 14 amino acids. J lost 3 bases, V lost 3 bases, and 3 bases had no gene match. CDR1 and CDR2 from the germline V gene are LNHDA and SQIVND (reference sequence). The CDR3 coding sequence is TGTGCCAGTAGTATGCAACAGGGGGACTATGGCTACACCTTC. It translates to CASSMQQGDYGYTF.

This clone occurred a few times. V and J are TRBV4-3 and TRBJ1-4; 10 bases map to TRBD1. The germline gives CDR1 LGHNA, CDR2 YSLEER. The CDR3 loop spans 20 amino acids. Losses at the gene ends were 1 base for V and 3 bases for J; bases not matched to a gene: 14. CDR3: CASSQGTGTGVFAANEKLFF. The CDR3 bases are TGCGCCAGCAGCCAAGGAACCGGGACAGGGGTGTTTGCGGCTAATGAAAAACTGTTTTTT.

Points on this clone: The junction differs from germline at one of its ends, possibly a read error. The chain couples TRBV7-7 to TRBJ2-2; the D gene is possibly TRBD1 (6 bases). In germline, CDR1 is SSHAT, CDR2 FNYEAQ (reference sequence). The CDR3 runs to 15 residues. This chain's CDR3 is CASSRGTTNTGELFF. The CDR3 DNA reads as TGTGCTAGCAGCCGTGGGACAACGAACACCGGGGAGCTGTTTTTT.

This rearrangement joins TRBV14 to TRBJ1-6; TRBD1 aligns across 8 bases. Germline V gene sequence: CDR1 SGHDN, CDR2 FVKESK. The CDR3 runs to 16 residues. V lost 1 base and J lost 7; bases outside the gene matches: 6. The CDR3 region is CASSQARDRGNSPLHF. CDR3 bases: TGTGCCAGCAGCCAAGCTCGAGACAGGGGAAATTCACCCCTCCACTTT.

The rearrangement uses TRBV5-1 and TRBJ1-1; TRBD1 is a possible D gene (6 bases). CDR1 and CDR2 from the germline V gene are SGHRS and YFSETQ. The CDR3 is made up of 15 amino acids. Trimming took 4 bases from V and 11 from J, leaving 24 bases between them. The CDR3 here is CASSPTNPGQRSAFF. The DNA for the CDR3 is TGCGCCAGCAGCCCTACGAACCCGGGACAAAGATCCGCTTTCTTT.

There are a few counts of this clone. This chain joins TRBV27 and TRBJ1-4; 7 bases agree with TRBD1. Germline V gives CDR1 MNHEY, CDR2 SMNVEV (reference sequence). V lost 5 bases and J lost 5; bases outside the gene matches: 11. The CDR3 sequence is 16 residues long. Here the CDR3 reads CASSGLGRTGNEKLFF. CDR3 bases: TGTGCCAGCAGTGGCCTTGGGAGGACAGGAAATGAAAAACTGTTTTTT.

This clone has just a few counts. The chain carries TRBV6-5 and TRBJ1-2; the match to TRBD1 covers 7 bases. The germline gives CDR1 MNHEY, CDR2 SVGAGI. The CDR3 covers 13 residues. Unmatched junction bases numbered 8, after V lost 7 bases and J lost 6 bases. CDR3 coding DNA: TGTGCCAGCAACCCGACAGGGTTCGATGGCTACACCTTC. It translates to CASNPTGFDGYTF.